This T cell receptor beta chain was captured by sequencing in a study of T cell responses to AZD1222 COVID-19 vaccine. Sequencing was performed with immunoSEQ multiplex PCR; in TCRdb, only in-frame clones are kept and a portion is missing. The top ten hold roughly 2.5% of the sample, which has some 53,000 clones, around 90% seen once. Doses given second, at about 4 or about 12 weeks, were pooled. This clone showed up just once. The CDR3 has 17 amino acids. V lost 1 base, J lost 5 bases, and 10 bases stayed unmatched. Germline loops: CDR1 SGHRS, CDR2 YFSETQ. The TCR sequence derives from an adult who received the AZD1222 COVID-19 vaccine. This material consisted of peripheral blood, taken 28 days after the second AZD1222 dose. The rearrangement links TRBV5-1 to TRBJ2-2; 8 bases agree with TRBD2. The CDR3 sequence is CASSLTSGLRWTGELFF. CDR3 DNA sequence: TGCGCCAGCAGCTTGACTAGCGGACTTCGATGGACCGGGGAGCTGTTTTTT.